A selection of T cell receptor beta chains follows, all from one sample in a study of blood T cell repertoires in COVID-19. Libraries were prepared by immunoSEQ multiplex PCR; TCRdb keeps only in-frame clonotypes and omits some of them. The sample records about 170,000 clones, approximately 91% being singletons. The sequenced sample was peripheral blood. These receptor sequences come from a man aged 18-30 years with COVID-19, enrolled during active disease. The CDR3 runs from the conserved cysteine through the conserved F or W. The D gene is left open where the match is weak. Expanded clones get a size class; other rows say once, few or many, or leave the size out.

clone_size,d_call,j_call,v_call,cdr3_nt,cdr3_aa
once,TRBD2,TRBJ2-3,TRBV6-2/TRBV6-3,TGTGCCAGCAGTTACGGGGCGGGAGGATTGATTGAGAGTGCGCAGTATTTT,CASSYGAGGLIESAQYF
.,.,TRBJ1-3,TRBV6-2/TRBV6-3,TGTGCCAGCAGTTTCGGGACACGAGGAAACACCATATATTTT,CASSFGTRGNTIYF
.,TRBD1,TRBJ2-1,TRBV9,TGTGCCAGCAGCCCTTCTGGGGGACAGGGGACCCTCGATGAGCAGTTCTTC,CASSPSGGQGTLDEQFF
.,.,TRBJ2-3,TRBV29-1,TGCAGCGTTTTACTGGGACATATTCGAACAGATACGCAGTATTTT,CSVLLGHIRTDTQYF
once,.,TRBJ2-5,TRBV7-9,TGTGCCAGCAGCTTCGGCGGGACCCAAGAGACCCAGTACTTC,CASSFGGTQETQYF
.,TRBD1,TRBJ1-4,TRBV28,TGTGCCAGCATAACCGCCCAGGGGGATGAAAAACTGCTTTTT,CASITAQGDEKLLF
.,.,TRBJ1-6,TRBV18,TGTGCCAGCTCACTCAGGGAGGATAATTCACCCCTCCACTTT,CASSLREDNSPLHF
.,TRBD2,TRBJ2-7,TRBV20-1,TGCAGTGCTAGTTTGGCGGGAGGGCCCTCTGGCTACGAGCAGTACTTC,CSASLAGGPSGYEQYF
once,TRBD1,TRBJ2-7,TRBV30,TGTGCCTGGAGTGGGGGGACAGGGCCGTACGAGCAGTACTTC,CAWSGGTGPYEQYF
once,.,TRBJ1-2,TRBV4-1,TGCGCCAGCAGCTCACCCCAGGGGACTACATCGGGTGGCTACACCTTC,CASSSPQGTTSGGYTF
.,.,TRBJ2-1,TRBV7-8,TGTGCCAGCAGCCAGGAGCTTTGGAATGAGCAGTTCTTC,CASSQELWNEQFF
.,.,TRBJ1-3,TRBV7-8,TGTGCCAGCAGCCCCTTTGGAAACACCATATATTTT,CASSPFGNTIYF
.,TRBD1,TRBJ2-3,TRBV29-1,TGCAGCGTTCACCTAGGGGGGACAGGGGGATCAGATACGCAGTATTTT,CSVHLGGTGGSDTQYF
.,TRBD2,TRBJ2-1,TRBV2,TGTGCCAGCAGGGAAAGACTAGCGGTAAGCAATGAGCAGTTCTTC,CASRERLAVSNEQFF
.,.,TRBJ2-1,TRBV10-1,TGCGCCAGCAGTGCGGCGGGTTGGGAGGACAATGAGCAGTTCTTC,CASSAAGWEDNEQFF
.,TRBD2,TRBJ2-7,TRBV6-2/TRBV6-3,TGTGCCAGCAGTTACTCGACTACTAGCGGGAGGCACGAGCAGTACTTC,CASSYSTTSGRHEQYF
.,TRBD1,TRBJ1-4,TRBV4-1,TGCGCCAGCAGCCAATTGGGGATACAGGGGAGGAATGAAAAACTGCTTTTT,CASSQLGIQGRNEKLLF
once,.,TRBJ2-7,TRBV19,TGTGCCAGTAGTCCGGCCCCCGGGGAGGCTGTGCAGTACTTC,CASSPAPGEAVQYF
.,TRBD1,TRBJ1-5,TRBV10-3,TGTGCCATCAGTGAGCGGTTATCGGGACAGGGCCCCTCCGGCAATCAGCCCCAGCATTTT,CAISERLSGQGPSGNQPQHF
.,TRBD1,TRBJ2-5,TRBV2,TGTGCCAGCAGCAGGGGGAGCTCAGAGACCCAGTACTTC,CASSRGSSETQYF
.,.,TRBJ2-1,TRBV11-3,TGTGCCAGCAGCCGAGTCGGAGTTTCCTACAATGAGCAGTTCTTC,CASSRVGVSYNEQFF
once,.,TRBJ2-7,TRBV28,TGTGCCACCAGGACTGGCCCTCTGAACGAGCAGTACTTC,CATRTGPLNEQYF
.,.,TRBJ1-5,TRBV27,TGTGCCAGCAGATCCAACCCAGGAGGAAATCAGCCCCAGCATTTT,CASRSNPGGNQPQHF
.,.,TRBJ1-1,TRBV2,TGTGCCCGAACGGCGGGGGGCGGAACTGAAGCTTTCTTT,CARTAGGGTEAFF
.,TRBD1,TRBJ2-1,TRBV27,TGTGCCAGCAGTCCAGGGGGCTCCTACAATGAGCAGTTCTTC,CASSPGGSYNEQFF
.,.,TRBJ2-2,TRBV6-5,TGTGCCAGCAGTTACTCCCGGGGTAACACCGGGGAGCTGTTTTTT,CASSYSRGNTGELFF
.,.,TRBJ2-5,TRBV5-6,TGTGCCAGCAGCGTCCAGATCTTGGAGACCCAGTACTTC,CASSVQILETQYF
few,TRBD1,TRBJ2-5,TRBV7-9,TGTGCCACCGGACAGGGGCCGGAAGAGACCCAGTACTTC,CATGQGPEETQYF
.,.,TRBJ2-7,TRBV7-9,TGTGCCAGCAGCTCGGGTAGTATCTACGAGCAGTACTTC,CASSSGSIYEQYF
.,.,TRBJ1-1,TRBV5-8,TGTGCCAGCAGCTTGACCCGGGACACCAAAACGGGCACTGAAGCTTTCTTT,CASSLTRDTKTGTEAFF
.,TRBD1,TRBJ2-7,TRBV7-9,TGTGCCAGCAGCCCAAACACCCCAACCCGGGACAGGGGGCTCTACGAGCAGTACTTC,CASSPNTPTRDRGLYEQYF
once,TRBD2,TRBJ2-7,TRBV5-4,TGTGCCAGCAGCTTCGGACTAGCGGGTAATTCCGAGCAGTACTTC,CASSFGLAGNSEQYF
.,.,TRBJ2-1,TRBV7-6,TGTGCCAGCAGCTTCACTAGTTCCCCCTACAATGAGCAGTTCTTC,CASSFTSSPYNEQFF
.,.,TRBJ1-1,TRBV11-3,TGTGCCAGCAGCCTTGAGTCGGGCACTGAAGCTTTCTTT,CASSLESGTEAFF
.,.,TRBJ2-7,TRBV5-8,TGTGCCAGCAGCTTCCTCGGAACAGCCTACGAGCAGTACTTC,CASSFLGTAYEQYF
once,TRBD2,TRBJ2-5,TRBV7-9,TGTGCCAGCATCCCTTTAGGGGCTAGCGGGAGTCAAGAGACCCAGTACTTC,CASIPLGASGSQETQYF
.,.,TRBJ1-2,TRBV28,TGTGCCAGCAGTTTTGGCGGCCCCTATGGCTACACCTTC,CASSFGGPYGYTF
.,.,TRBJ2-4,TRBV2,TGTGCCAGCAGGGGCGATCCGTCCCCCTTAGCCAAAAACATTCAGTACTTC,CASRGDPSPLAKNIQYF
.,.,TRBJ1-5,TRBV6-4,TGTGCCAGCAGCTCGGTTCAGCCCCAGCATTTT,CASSSVQPQHF
once,TRBD2,TRBJ2-3,TRBV7-3,TGTGCCAGCAGCTTAAGGGCTAGCGGGAGCGATACGCAGTATTTT,CASSLRASGSDTQYF
.,TRBD1,TRBJ2-7,TRBV7-8,TGTGCCAGCAGCCGAGGACAGGGGACGTACGAGCAGTACTTC,CASSRGQGTYEQYF
.,.,TRBJ1-2,TRBV4-3,TGCGCCAGCAGCCAACAGGGGTATGGCTACACCTTC,CASSQQGYGYTF
.,TRBD1,TRBJ2-7,TRBV15,TGTGCCACCAGCAGATTCCCAGGGGGCCATAGCTCCTACGAGCAGTACTTC,CATSRFPGGHSSYEQYF
.,.,TRBJ1-5,TRBV19,TGTGCCAGTAGTATAAGGGGCGGCGGCAATCAGCCCCAGCATTTT,CASSIRGGGNQPQHF
.,.,TRBJ1-1,TRBV19,TGTGCCAGTAGTCCCATCCCTCGGAGAACATCGGAAGCTTTCTTT,CASSPIPRRTSEAFF